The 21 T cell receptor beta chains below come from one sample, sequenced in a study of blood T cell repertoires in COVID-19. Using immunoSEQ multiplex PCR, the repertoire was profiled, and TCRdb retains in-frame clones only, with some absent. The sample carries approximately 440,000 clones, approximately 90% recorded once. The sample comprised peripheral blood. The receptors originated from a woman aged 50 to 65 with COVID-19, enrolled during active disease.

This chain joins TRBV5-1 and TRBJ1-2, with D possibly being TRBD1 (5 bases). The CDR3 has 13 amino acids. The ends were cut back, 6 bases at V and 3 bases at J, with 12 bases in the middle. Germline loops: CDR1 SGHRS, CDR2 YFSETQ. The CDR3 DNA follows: TGCGCCAGCACACCAGGGCCGGACTATGGCTACACCTTC. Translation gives CASTPGPDYGYTF.

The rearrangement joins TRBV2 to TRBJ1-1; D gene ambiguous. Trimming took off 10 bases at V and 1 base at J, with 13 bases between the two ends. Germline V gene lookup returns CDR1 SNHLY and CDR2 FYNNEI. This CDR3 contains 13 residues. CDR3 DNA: TGTGCCACTGCGGAGGAGGGGAACACTGAAGCTTTCTTT. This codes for CATAEEGNTEAFF.

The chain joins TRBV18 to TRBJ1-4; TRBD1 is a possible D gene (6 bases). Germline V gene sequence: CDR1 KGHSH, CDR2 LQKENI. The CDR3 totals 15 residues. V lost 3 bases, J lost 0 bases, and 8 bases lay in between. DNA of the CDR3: TGTGCCAGCTCACCGGCAGGGGCAACTAATGAAAAACTGTTTTTT. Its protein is CASSPAGATNEKLFF.

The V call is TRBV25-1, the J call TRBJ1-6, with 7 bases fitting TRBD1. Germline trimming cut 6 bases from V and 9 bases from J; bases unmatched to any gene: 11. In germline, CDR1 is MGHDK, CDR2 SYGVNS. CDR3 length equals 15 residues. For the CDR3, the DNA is TGTGCCAGCAGCCCAAGAGACAGGGACTCTTCACCCCTCCACTTT. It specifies CASSPRDRDSSPLHF.

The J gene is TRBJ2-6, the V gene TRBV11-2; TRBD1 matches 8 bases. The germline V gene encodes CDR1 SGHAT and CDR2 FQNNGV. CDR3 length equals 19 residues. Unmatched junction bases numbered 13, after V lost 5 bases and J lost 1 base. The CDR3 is CASSPVLAGGFSGANVLTF. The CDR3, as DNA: TGTGCCAGCAGCCCTGTCTTGGCAGGGGGCTTTTCTGGGGCCAACGTCCTGACTTTC.

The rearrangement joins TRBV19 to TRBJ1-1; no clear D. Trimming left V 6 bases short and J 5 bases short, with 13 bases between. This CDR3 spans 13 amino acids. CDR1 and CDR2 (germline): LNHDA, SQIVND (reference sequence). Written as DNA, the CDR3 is TGTGCCAGTAGACCTCCCGAACGGACTGAAGCTTTCTTT. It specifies CASRPPERTEAFF.

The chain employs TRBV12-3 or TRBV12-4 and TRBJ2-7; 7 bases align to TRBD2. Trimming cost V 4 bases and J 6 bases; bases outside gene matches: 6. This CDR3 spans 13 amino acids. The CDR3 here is CASSSRGGGEQYF. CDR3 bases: TGTGCCAGCAGTTCGAGGGGCGGGGGCGAGCAGTACTTC.

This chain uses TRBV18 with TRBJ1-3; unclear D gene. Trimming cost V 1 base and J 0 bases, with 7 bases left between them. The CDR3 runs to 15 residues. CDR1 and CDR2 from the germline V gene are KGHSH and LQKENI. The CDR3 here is CASSPLGYSGNTIYF. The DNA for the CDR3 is TGTGCCAGCTCACCACTGGGCTACTCTGGAAACACCATATATTTT.

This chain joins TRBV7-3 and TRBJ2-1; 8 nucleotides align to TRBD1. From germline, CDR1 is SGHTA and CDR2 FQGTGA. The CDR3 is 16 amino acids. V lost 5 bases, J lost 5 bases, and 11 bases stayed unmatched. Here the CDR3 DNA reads TGTGCCAGCAGCCAGACCGGCCGGGACAGGAACAATGAGCAGTTCTTC. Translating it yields CASSQTGRDRNNEQFF.

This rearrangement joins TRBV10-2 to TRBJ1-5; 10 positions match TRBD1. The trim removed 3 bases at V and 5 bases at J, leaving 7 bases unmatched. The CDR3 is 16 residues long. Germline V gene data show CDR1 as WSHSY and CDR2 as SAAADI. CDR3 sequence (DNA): TGCGCCAGCAGTGACCCCCGGGACAGGGGAGATCAGCCCCAGCATTTT. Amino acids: CASSDPRDRGDQPQHF.

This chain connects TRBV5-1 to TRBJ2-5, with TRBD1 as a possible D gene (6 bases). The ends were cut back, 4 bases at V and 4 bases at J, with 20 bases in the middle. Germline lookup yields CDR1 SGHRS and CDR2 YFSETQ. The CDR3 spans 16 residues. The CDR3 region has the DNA TGCGCCAGCAGCCTGTCCCCCGCGGACAGAAGAGAGACCCAGTACTTC. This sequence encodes CASSLSPADRRETQYF. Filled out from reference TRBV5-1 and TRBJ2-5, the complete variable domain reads KAGVTQTPRYLIKTRGQQVTLSCSPISGHRSVSWYQQTPGQGLQFLFEYFSETQRNKGNFPGRFSGRQFSNSRSEMNVSTLELGDSALYLCASSLSPADRRETQYFGPGTRLLVL.

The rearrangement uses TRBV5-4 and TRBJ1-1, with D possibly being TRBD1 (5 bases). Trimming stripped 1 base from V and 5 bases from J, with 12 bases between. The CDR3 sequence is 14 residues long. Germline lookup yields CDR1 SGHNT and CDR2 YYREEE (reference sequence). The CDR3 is CASSLPDRGTEAFF. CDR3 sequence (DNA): TGTGCCAGCAGCTTGCCCGACCGGGGGACTGAAGCTTTCTTT.

The CDR3 nucleotides are TGTGCCAGTGTGGGGCCTGACAGGGGTCGGTCACCCCTCCACTTT. Translation: CASVGPDRGRSPLHF. J is TRBJ1-6 and V is TRBV2; 8 positions agree with TRBD1. The CDR3 contains 15 residues. Germline loops: CDR1 SNHLY, CDR2 FYNNEI. With V trimmed by 9 bases and J by 10 bases, 14 bases remained unmatched. Drawing the rest from reference TRBV2 and TRBJ1-6, the complete variable domain is EPEVTQTPSHQVTQMGQEVILRCVPISNHLYFYWYRQILGQKVEFLVSFYNNEISEKSEIFDDQFSVERPDGSNFTLKIRSTKLEDSAMYFCASVGPDRGRSPLHFGNGTRLTVT.

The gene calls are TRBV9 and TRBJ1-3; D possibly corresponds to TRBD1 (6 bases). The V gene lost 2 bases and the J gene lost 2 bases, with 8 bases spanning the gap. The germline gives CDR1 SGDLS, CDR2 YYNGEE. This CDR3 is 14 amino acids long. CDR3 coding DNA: TGTGCCAGCAGCGTCGAGGGGGCTGGAAACACCATATATTTT. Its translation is CASSVEGAGNTIYF.

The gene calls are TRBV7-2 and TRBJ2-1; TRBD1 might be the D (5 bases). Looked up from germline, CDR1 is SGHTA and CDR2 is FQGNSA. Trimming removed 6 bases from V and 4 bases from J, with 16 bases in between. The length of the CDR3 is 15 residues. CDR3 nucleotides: TGTGCCAGCAGTACTAAGTCATCAGGGTACAATGAGCAGTTCTTC. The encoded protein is CASSTKSSGYNEQFF. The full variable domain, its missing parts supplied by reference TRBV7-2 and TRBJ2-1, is GAGVSQSPSNKVTEKGKDVELRCDPISGHTALYWYRQSLGQGLEFLIYFQGNSAPDKSGLPSDRFSAERTGGSVSTLTIQRTQQEDSAVYLCASSTKSSGYNEQFFGPGTRLTVL.

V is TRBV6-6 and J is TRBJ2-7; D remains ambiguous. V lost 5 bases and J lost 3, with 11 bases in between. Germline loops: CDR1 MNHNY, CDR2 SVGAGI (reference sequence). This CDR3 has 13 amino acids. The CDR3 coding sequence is TGTGCCAGCAGTCCGCGAGGAATCTACGAGCAGTACTTC. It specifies CASSPRGIYEQYF.

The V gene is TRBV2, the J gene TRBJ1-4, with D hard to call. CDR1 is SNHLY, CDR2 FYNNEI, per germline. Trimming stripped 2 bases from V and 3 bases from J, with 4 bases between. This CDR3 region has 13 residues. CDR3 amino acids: CASSEIANEKLFF. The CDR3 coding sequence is TGTGCCAGCAGTGAAATAGCTAATGAAAAACTGTTTTTT.

The CDR3, as DNA: TGCGCCAGCAGCTTTGACGTGGGGCGGGATACGCAGTATTTT. As protein: CASSFDVGRDTQYF. The V call is TRBV5-1, the J call TRBJ2-3; possible D gene TRBD1, 5 bases. Germline CDR1 reads SGHRS; CDR2 reads YFSETQ. This CDR3 is 14 amino acids long. Trimming shortened V by 2 bases and J by 6 bases, and 13 bases separated the two germline ends.

CDR3 in amino acids: CASRKTYEQYF. The CDR3 nucleotides are TGTGCCAGCAGAAAGACTTACGAGCAGTACTTC. The V gene is TRBV6-5, the J gene TRBJ2-7, with D uncertain. V lost 6 bases to trimming and J lost 4 bases, with 7 bases between them. The CDR3 covers 11 residues. CDR1 and CDR2 (germline): MNHEY, SVGAGI.

CDR3 region: CASRSVGGPDNEQFF. CDR3 in DNA: TGCGCCAGCAGGTCGGTCGGGGGGCCGGACAATGAGCAGTTCTTC. V is TRBV5-1 and J is TRBJ2-1; possible D gene TRBD2, 7 bases. The germline V gene has CDR1 SGHRS and CDR2 YFSETQ. The CDR3 runs 15 residues. The V and J ends lost 5 bases and 5 bases respectively, with 17 bases between them.

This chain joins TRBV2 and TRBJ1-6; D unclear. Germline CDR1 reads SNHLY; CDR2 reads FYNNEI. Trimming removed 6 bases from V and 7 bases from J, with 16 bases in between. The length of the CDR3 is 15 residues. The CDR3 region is CASRREVWENSPLHF. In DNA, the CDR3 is TGTGCCAGCAGGAGAGAGGTCTGGGAGAATTCACCCCTCCACTTT.